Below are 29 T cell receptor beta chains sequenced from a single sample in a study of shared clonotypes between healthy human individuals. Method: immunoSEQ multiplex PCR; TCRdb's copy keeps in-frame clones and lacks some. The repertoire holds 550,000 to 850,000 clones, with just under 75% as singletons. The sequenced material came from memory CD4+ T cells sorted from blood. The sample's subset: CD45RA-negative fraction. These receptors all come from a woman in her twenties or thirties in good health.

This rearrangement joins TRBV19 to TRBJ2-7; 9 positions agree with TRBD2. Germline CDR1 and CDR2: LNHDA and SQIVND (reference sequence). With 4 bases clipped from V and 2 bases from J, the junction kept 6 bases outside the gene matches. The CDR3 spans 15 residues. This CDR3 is CASSTLAGNAYEQYF. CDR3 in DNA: TGTGCCAGTAGTACTCTAGCGGGAAACGCCTACGAGCAGTACTTC.

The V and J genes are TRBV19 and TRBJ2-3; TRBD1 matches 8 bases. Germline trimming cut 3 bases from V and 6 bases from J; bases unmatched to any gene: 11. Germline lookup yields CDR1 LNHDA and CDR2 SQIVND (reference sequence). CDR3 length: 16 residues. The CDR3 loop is CASSILGTGNLDTQYF. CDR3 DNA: TGTGCCAGTAGTATCTTAGGGACAGGTAATCTCGATACGCAGTATTTT.

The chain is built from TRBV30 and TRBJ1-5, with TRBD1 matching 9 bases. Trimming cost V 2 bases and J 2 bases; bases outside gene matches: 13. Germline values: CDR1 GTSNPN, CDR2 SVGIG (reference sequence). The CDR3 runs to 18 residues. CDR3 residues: CAWSFTGGGGYGNQPQHF. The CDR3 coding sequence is TGTGCCTGGAGTTTTACAGGGGGCGGCGGATATGGCAATCAGCCCCAGCATTTT.

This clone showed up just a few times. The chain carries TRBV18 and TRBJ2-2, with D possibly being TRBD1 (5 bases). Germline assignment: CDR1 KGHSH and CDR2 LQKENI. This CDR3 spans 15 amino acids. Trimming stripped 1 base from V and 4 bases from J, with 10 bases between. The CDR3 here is CASSPRQSATGELFF. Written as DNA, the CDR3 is TGTGCCAGCTCACCACGACAGTCCGCCACCGGGGAGCTGTTTTTT.

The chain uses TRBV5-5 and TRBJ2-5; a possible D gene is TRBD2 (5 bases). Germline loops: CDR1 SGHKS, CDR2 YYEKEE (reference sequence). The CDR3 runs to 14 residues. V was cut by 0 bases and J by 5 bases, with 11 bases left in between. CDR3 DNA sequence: TGTGCCAGCAGCTTGGCCATCGGCGGGGAGACCCAGTACTTC. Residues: CASSLAIGGETQYF.

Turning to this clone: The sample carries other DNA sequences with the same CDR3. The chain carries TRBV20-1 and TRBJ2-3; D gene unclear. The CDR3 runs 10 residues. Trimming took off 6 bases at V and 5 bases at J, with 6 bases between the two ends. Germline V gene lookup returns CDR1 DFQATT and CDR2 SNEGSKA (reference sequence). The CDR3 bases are TGCAGTGCCGGGCGAGATACGCAGTATTTT. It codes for CSAGRDTQYF.

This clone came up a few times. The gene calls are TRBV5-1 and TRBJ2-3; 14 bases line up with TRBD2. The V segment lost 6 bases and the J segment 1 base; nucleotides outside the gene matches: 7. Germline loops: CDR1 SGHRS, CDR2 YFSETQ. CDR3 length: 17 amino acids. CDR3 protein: CASTRQGLAGGTDTQYF. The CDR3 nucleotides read TGCGCCAGCACCCGACAGGGACTAGCGGGAGGCACAGATACGCAGTATTTT.

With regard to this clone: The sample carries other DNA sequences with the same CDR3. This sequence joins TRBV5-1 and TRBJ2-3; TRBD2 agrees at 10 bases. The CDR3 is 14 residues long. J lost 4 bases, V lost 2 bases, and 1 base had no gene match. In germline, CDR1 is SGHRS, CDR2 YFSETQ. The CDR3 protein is CASSLAGGPDTQYF. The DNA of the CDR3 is TGCGCCAGCAGCTTAGCGGGAGGGCCAGATACGCAGTATTTT.

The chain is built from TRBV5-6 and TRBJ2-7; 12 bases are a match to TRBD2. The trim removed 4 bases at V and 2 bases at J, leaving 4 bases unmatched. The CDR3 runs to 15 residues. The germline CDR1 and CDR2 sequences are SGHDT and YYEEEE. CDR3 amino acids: CASSPTSGSPYEQYF. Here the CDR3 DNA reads TGTGCCAGCAGCCCGACTAGCGGGAGTCCCTACGAGCAGTACTTC.

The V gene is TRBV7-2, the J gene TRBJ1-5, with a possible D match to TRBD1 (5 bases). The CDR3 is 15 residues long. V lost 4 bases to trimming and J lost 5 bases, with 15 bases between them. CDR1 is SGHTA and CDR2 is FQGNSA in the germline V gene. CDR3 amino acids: CASSSPPGRHQPQHF. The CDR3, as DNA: TGTGCCAGCAGCTCCCCCCCGGGACGGCATCAGCCCCAGCATTTT.

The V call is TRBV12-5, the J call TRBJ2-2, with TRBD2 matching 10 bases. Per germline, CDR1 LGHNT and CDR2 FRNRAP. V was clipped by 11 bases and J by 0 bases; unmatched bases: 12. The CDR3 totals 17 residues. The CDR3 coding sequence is TGTGCTCCTGGGACGCTAGCGGGAGCCTCGAACACCGGGGAGCTGTTTTTT. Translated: CAPGTLAGASNTGELFF.

The CDR3 is CASSLFGLPSSGNTIYF. CDR3 bases: TGTGCCAGCAGTTTATTTGGACTCCCGAGCTCTGGAAACACCATATATTTT. The J gene is TRBJ1-3, the V gene TRBV28; no definite D call. The CDR3 is made up of 17 amino acids. Germline V gene data show CDR1 as MDHEN and CDR2 as SYDVKM. Deletions cut 1 base from V and 0 bases from J, with 13 bases between.

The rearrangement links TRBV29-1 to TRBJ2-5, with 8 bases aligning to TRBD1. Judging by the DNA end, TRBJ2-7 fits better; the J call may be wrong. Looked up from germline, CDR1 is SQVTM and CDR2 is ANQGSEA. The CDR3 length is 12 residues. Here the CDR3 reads CSVRQGSYEQYF. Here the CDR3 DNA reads TGCAGCGTCCGACAGGGGTCCTACGAGCAGTACTTC.

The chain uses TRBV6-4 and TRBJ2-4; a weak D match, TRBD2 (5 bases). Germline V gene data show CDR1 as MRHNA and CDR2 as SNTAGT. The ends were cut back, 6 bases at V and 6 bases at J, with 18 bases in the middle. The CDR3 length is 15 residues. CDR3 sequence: CASSKRTDKRNIQYF. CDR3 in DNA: TGTGCCAGCAGCAAGAGGACTGACAAACGAAACATTCAGTACTTC.

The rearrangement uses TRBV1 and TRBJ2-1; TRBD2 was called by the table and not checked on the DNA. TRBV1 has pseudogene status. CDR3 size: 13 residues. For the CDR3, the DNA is TGCACCAGCGAGACTAGCGGGAGCGGGGAGCAGTTCTTC. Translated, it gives CTSETSGSGEQFF.

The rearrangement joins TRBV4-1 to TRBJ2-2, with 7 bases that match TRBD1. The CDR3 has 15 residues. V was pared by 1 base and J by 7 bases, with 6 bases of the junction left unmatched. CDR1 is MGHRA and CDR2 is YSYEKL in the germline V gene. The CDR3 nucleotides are TGCGCCAGCAGCCAAGGAAGGGGGCTATTCGGGGAGCTGTTTTTT. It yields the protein CASSQGRGLFGELFF.

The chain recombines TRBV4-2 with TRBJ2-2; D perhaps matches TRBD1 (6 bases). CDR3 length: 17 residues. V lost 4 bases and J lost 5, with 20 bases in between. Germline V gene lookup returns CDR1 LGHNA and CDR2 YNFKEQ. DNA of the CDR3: TGTGCCAGCAGCCTCGAACTGGCCCAGGGGAGAACCGGGGAGCTGTTTTTT. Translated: CASSLELAQGRTGELFF.

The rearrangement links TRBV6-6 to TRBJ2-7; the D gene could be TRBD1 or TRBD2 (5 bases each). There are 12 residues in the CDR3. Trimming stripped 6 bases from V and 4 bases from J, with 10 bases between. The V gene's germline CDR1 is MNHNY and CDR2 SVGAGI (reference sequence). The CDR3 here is CASSPEGYEQYF. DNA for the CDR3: TGTGCCAGCAGCCCTGAGGGGTACGAGCAGTACTTC.

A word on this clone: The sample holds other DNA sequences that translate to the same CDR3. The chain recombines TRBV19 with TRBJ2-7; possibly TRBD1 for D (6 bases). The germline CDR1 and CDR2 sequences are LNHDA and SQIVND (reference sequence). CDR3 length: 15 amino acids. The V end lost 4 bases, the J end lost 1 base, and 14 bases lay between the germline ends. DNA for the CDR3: TGTGCCAGTAGTAACCAGGGGACCTCTTCCTACGAGCAGTACTTC. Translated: CASSNQGTSSYEQYF.

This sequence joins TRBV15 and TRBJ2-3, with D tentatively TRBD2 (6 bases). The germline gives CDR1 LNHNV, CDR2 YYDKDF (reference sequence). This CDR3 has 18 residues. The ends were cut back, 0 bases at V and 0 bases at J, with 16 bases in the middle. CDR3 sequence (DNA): TGTGCCACCAGCAGAGATTACCGGCTAGCGTATAGCACAGATACGCAGTATTTT. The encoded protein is CATSRDYRLAYSTDTQYF.

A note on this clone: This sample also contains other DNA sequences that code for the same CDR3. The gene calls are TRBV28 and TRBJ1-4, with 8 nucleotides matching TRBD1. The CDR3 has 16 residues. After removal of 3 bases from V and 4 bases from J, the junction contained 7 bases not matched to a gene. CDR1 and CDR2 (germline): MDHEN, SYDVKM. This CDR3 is CASSLGQGAFNEKLFF. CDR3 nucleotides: TGTGCCAGCAGTTTGGGGCAGGGGGCTTTTAATGAAAAACTGTTTTTT.

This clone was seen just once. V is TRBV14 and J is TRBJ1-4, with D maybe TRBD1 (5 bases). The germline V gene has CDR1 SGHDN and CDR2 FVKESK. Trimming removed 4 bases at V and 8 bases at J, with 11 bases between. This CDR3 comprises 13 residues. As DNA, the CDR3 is TGTGCCAGCAGCCCCGGACATATAGAAAAACTGTTTTTT. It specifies CASSPGHIEKLFF.

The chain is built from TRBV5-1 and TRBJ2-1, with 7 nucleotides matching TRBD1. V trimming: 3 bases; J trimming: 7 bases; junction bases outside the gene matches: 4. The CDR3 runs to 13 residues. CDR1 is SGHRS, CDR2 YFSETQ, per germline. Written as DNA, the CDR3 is TGCGCCAGCAGCTCACAGGGGATAAATGAGCAGTTCTTC. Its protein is CASSSQGINEQFF.

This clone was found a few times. The CDR3 sequence is CASSTRDYEIVFF. CDR3 nucleotide sequence: TGTGCCAGTAGTACCCGGGACTACGAAATCGTGTTCTTC. This rearrangement joins TRBV19 to TRBJ2-1; 7 bases align to TRBD2. Unmatched junction bases numbered 12, after V lost 4 bases and J lost 15 bases. The CDR3 extends over 13 amino acids. In germline, CDR1 is LNHDA, CDR2 SQIVND (reference sequence).

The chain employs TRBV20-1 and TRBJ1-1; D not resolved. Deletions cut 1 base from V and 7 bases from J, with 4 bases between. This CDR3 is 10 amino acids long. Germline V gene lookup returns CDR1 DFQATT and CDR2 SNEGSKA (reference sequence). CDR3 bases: TGCAGTGCTAGAGGACTTGAAGCTTTCTTT. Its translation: CSARGLEAFF.

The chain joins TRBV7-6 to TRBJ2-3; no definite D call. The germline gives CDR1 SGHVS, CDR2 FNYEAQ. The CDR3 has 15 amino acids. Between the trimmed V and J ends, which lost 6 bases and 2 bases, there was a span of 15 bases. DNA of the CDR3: TGTGCCAGCAGGATCGGGCCTTCGCTCACAGATACGCAGTATTTT. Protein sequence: CASRIGPSLTDTQYF. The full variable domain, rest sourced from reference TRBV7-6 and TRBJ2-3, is GAGVSQSPRYKVTKRGQDVALRCDPISGHVSLYWYRQALGQGPEFLTYFNYEAQQDKSGLPNDRFSAERPEGSISTLTIQRTEQRDSAMYRCASRIGPSLTDTQYFGPGTRLTVL.

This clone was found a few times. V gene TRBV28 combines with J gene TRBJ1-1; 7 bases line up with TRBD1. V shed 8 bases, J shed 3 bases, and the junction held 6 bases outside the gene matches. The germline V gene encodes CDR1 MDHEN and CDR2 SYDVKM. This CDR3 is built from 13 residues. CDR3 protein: CASVGTAYTEAFF. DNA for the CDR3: TGTGCCAGCGTAGGGACAGCCTACACTGAAGCTTTCTTT.

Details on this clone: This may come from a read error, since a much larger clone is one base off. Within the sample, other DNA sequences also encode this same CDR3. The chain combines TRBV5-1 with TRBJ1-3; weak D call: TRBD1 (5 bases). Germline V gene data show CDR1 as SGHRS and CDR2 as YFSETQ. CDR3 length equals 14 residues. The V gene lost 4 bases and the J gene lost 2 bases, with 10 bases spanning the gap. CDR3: CASSAGTAGNTIYF. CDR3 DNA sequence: TGCGCCAGCAGCGCGGGGACGGCTGGAAACACCATATATTTT.

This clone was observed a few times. For the CDR3, the DNA is TGTGCCAGCAGTTACAACCATGGGGAGCAGTACTTC. It specifies CASSYNHGEQYF. This chain connects TRBV6-5 to TRBJ2-7; D not certain. The CDR3 sequence is 12 residues long. CDR1 and CDR2 (germline): MNHEY, SVGAGI. Trimming removed 2 bases at V and 7 bases at J, with 9 bases between.